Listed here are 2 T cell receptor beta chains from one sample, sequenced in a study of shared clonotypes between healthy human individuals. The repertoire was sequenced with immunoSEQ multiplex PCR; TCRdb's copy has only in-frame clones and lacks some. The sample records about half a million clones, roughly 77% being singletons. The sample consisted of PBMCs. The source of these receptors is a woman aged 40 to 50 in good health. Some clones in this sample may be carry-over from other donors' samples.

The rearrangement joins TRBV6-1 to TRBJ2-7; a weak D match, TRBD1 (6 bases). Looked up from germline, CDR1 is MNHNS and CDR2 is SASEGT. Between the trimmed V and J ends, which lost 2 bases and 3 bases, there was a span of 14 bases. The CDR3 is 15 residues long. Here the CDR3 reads CASSETGTRYYEQYF. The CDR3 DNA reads TGTGCCAGCAGTGAAACCGGGACAAGGTACTACGAGCAGTACTTC.

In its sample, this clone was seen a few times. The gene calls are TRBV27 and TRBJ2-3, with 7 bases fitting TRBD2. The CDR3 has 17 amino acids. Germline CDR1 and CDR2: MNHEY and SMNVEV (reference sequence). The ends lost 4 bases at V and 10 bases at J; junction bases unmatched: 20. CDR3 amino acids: CASSSSRTGGILFAQYF. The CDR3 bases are TGTGCCAGCAGTTCCTCCCGTACGGGGGGAATTCTTTTTGCGCAGTATTTT.